This T cell receptor beta chain appears in the sequencing data of a study of shared clonotypes between healthy human individuals. J was trimmed by 3 bases and V by 2 bases; bases with no gene match: 9. The CDR3 spans 16 residues. Looked up from germline, CDR1 is LGHNA and CDR2 is YSLEER. Method: immunoSEQ multiplex PCR; TCRdb's copy keeps in-frame clones and lacks some. This table holds about 1 million clones, around 76% found once. The count of this clone is one. What was sequenced was memory CD4+ T cells sorted from blood. Noted subset: CD45RA-negative fraction. This chain uses TRBV4-3 with TRBJ2-7; 8 bases align to TRBD1. The TCR sequence derives from a young man in good health. The CDR3 DNA sequence: TGCGCCAGCAGCCAACGTCGGACAGGGAACTTCTACGAGCAGTACTTC. This encodes CASSQRRTGNFYEQYF.